These 20 T cell receptor beta chains were all obtained from the same sample, sequenced in a study of cytomegalovirus exposure and HLA in healthy donors. Some clones are missing from TCRdb's copy, which holds only in-frame ones; the method was immunoSEQ multiplex PCR. Here the sample spans some 54,000 clones, 90% being singletons. The material sequenced was PBMCs. The receptors stem from a man aged 18 to 29 in good health and CMV-seronegative.

Points on this clone: One junction end does not reproduce the germline sequence, and a read error may be involved. Other DNA sequences from this sample encode an identical CDR3 as well. The chain employs TRBV6-4 and TRBJ2-2, with TRBD2 matching 7 bases. From germline, CDR1 is MRHNA and CDR2 SNTAGT. This CDR3 spans 13 amino acids. CDR3 in amino acids: CASSSGNTGELFF. DNA of the CDR3: TGTGCCAGCAGTAGCGGGAACACCGGAGAGCTGTTTTTT.

The genes are TRBV30 and TRBJ2-7; TRBD1 matches at 7 bases. With 3 bases clipped from V and 2 bases from J, the junction kept 4 bases outside the gene matches. Per the germline V gene, CDR1 is GTSNPN and CDR2 is SVGIG (reference sequence). The CDR3 sequence is 13 residues long. CDR3 DNA: TGTGCCTGGAGCCGGGACAGCCCCTACGAGCAGTACTTC. Protein product: CAWSRDSPYEQYF.

J is TRBJ2-7 and V is TRBV5-4; TRBD2 aligns across 8 bases. This CDR3 is built from 16 residues. V lost 5 bases to trimming and J lost 0 bases; unmatched junction nucleotides: 10. From germline, CDR1 is SGHNT and CDR2 YYREEE (reference sequence). In nucleotides, the CDR3 is TGTGCCAGCAGGCTAGCTAGCGGGTTTAGCTCCTACGAGCAGTACTTC. Amino acid sequence: CASRLASGFSSYEQYF.

The rearrangement joins TRBV7-9 to TRBJ2-3; 8 bases fit TRBD1. After removal of 2 bases from V and 0 bases from J, the junction contained 4 bases not matched to a gene. The CDR3 sequence is 16 residues long. The germline CDR1 and CDR2 sequences are SEHNR and FQNEAQ (reference sequence). The CDR3 region has the DNA TGTGCCAGCAGCTTAATGACAGGGGCTAGCACAGATACGCAGTATTTT. Amino acids: CASSLMTGASTDTQYF. Filled out from reference TRBV7-9 and TRBJ2-3, the complete variable domain reads DTGVSQNPRHKITKRGQNVTFRCDPISEHNRLYWYRQTLGQGPEFLTYFQNEAQLEKSRLLSDRFSAERPKGSFSTLEIQRTEQGDSAMYLCASSLMTGASTDTQYFGPGTRLTVL.

The chain recombines TRBV19 with TRBJ2-1; possible D gene TRBD2, 6 bases. Between the trimmed V and J ends, which lost 3 bases and 10 bases, there was a span of 19 bases. Germline values: CDR1 LNHDA, CDR2 SQIVND (reference sequence). This CDR3 spans 15 amino acids. The CDR3 sequence: CASSITDYLVGEQFF. The CDR3 nucleotides are TGTGCCAGTAGTATTACGGACTACCTAGTTGGAGAGCAGTTCTTC.

This chain joins TRBV7-2 and TRBJ1-5; no definite D call. CDR1 and CDR2 from the germline V gene are SGHTA and FQGNSA. Trimming removed 4 bases at V and 9 bases at J, with 10 bases between. This CDR3 contains 12 residues. The CDR3 coding sequence is TGTGCCAGCAGCTCCCTCGGTCCGCCCCAGCATTTT. It specifies CASSSLGPPQHF.

This clone appeared a single time. The chain recombines TRBV6-5 with TRBJ1-1, with unresolved D. Germline V gene sequence: CDR1 MNHEY, CDR2 SVGAGI. The CDR3 has 13 residues. V lost 8 bases to trimming and J lost 0 bases, with 10 bases between them. CDR3: CASQAQMNTEAFF. The DNA for the CDR3 is TGTGCCAGCCAGGCACAAATGAACACTGAAGCTTTCTTT.

The gene calls are TRBV7-6 and TRBJ1-1; no clear D. From germline, CDR1 is SGHVS and CDR2 FNYEAQ. Trimming took off 5 bases at V and 0 bases at J, with 4 bases between the two ends. The CDR3 has 12 residues. DNA for the CDR3: TGTGCCAGCAGCCTTTTGAACACTGAAGCTTTCTTT. Amino acid sequence: CASSLLNTEAFF.

The genes are TRBV4-1 and TRBJ1-4; D perhaps matches TRBD1 (6 bases). The V gene's germline CDR1 is MGHRA and CDR2 YSYEKL. V lost 1 base and J 5 bases, leaving 11 bases between the germline ends. This CDR3 has 15 residues. Here the CDR3 DNA reads TGCGCCAGCAGCCAAGGGACAGACTCAAATGAAAAACTGTTTTTT. Amino acids: CASSQGTDSNEKLFF.

J is TRBJ2-1 and V is TRBV2; D not certain. This CDR3 region has 12 residues. Germline assignment: CDR1 SNHLY and CDR2 FYNNEI. The ends were cut back, 7 bases at V and 12 bases at J, with 16 bases in the middle. CDR3 sequence (DNA): TGTGCCAGCACTCGAGACTCCATGGGGCAGTTCTTC. This encodes CASTRDSMGQFF.

The gene calls are TRBV5-8 and TRBJ2-3, with a weak D call TRBD2 (5 bases). This CDR3 region has 15 residues. Germline CDR1 and CDR2: SGHTS and YDEGEE. Trimming stripped 0 bases from V and 0 bases from J, with 8 bases between. DNA of the CDR3: TGTGCCAGCAGCTTGGTAGGAGGTAGCACAGATACGCAGTATTTT. Protein product: CASSLVGGSTDTQYF.

The CDR3 protein is CASSGGLAMAGELFF. The CDR3 DNA reads as TGCGCCAGCAGTGGGGGACTAGCTATGGCCGGGGAGCTGTTTTTT. This rearrangement joins TRBV10-1 to TRBJ2-2; 9 nucleotides agree with TRBD2. The CDR3 contains 15 residues. V trimming: 4 bases; J trimming: 6 bases; junction bases outside the gene matches: 6. In germline, CDR1 is WNHNN, CDR2 SYGVQD (reference sequence).

The chain joins TRBV4-2 to TRBJ2-2; the match to TRBD1 covers 9 bases. This CDR3 comprises 18 residues. Germline CDR1 LGHNA, CDR2 YNFKEQ. The V gene end was trimmed by 3 bases and the J gene end by 0 bases; junction bases not matched to a gene: 8. CDR3 loop: CASSQLQGALANTGELFF. CDR3 sequence (DNA): TGTGCCAGCAGCCAGCTACAGGGGGCCCTAGCGAACACCGGGGAGCTGTTTTTT.

The chain recombines TRBV5-1 with TRBJ2-3, with 11 bases aligning to TRBD2. Germline V CDR1 and CDR2: SGHRS, YFSETQ. After removal of 4 bases from V and 0 bases from J, the junction contained 4 bases not matched to a gene. The length of the CDR3 is 16 residues. This CDR3 is CASSHGTSGSTDTQYF. The CDR3, as DNA: TGCGCCAGCAGCCATGGGACTAGCGGTAGCACAGATACGCAGTATTTT.

This sequence joins TRBV12-2 and TRBJ2-5; the table's D call, TRBD1, was not checked against the DNA. TRBV12-2 constitutes a pseudogene. The CDR3 is 16 amino acids. Here the CDR3 reads CASRLTPTGKQETQYF. In DNA form, the CDR3 reads TGTGCAAGTCGCTTAACGCCGACAGGGAAACAAGAGACCCAGTACTTC.

The V and J genes are TRBV28 and TRBJ2-1, with unresolved D. The CDR3 is 12 residues long. Trimming cost V 5 bases and J 4 bases, with 6 bases left between them. The germline gives CDR1 MDHEN, CDR2 SYDVKM. CDR3 region: CASSPEYNEQFF. In nucleotides, the CDR3 is TGTGCCAGCAGTCCGGAGTACAATGAGCAGTTCTTC.

This clone came up once. The V gene is TRBV5-1, the J gene TRBJ1-1; D is undetermined. Trimming cost V 0 bases and J 1 base, with 4 bases left between them. CDR1 is SGHRS, CDR2 YFSETQ, per germline. The CDR3 runs 13 residues. The DNA of the CDR3 is TGCGCCAGCAGCTTGGCCGGGAACACTGAAGCTTTCTTT. Translated, it gives CASSLAGNTEAFF.

The V gene is TRBV6-5, the J gene TRBJ1-5; D is ambiguous. CDR1 is MNHEY and CDR2 is SVGAGI in the germline V gene. Trimming left V 3 bases short and J 7 bases short, with 13 bases between. CDR3 length equals 14 residues. This CDR3 reads CASSYQEGIQPQHF. The CDR3 coding sequence is TGTGCCAGCAGTTATCAGGAGGGTATCCAGCCCCAGCATTTT.

This chain links TRBV28 with TRBJ2-2; possible D gene TRBD1, 5 bases. Trimming took off 3 bases at V and 0 bases at J, with 5 bases between the two ends. Germline V CDR1 and CDR2: MDHEN, SYDVKM. The CDR3 runs to 14 residues. Here the CDR3 DNA reads TGTGCCAGCAGTTTGGGGCCGAACACCGGGGAGCTGTTTTTT. Translation: CASSLGPNTGELFF.

The rearrangement links TRBV15 to TRBJ2-3; D remains ambiguous. The ends were cut back, 7 bases at V and 2 bases at J, with 10 bases in the middle. This CDR3 has 13 amino acids. CDR1 LNHNV and CDR2 YYDKDF come from the germline V gene (reference sequence). CDR3 loop: CATKRFHTDTQYF. CDR3 coding DNA: TGTGCCACCAAGAGGTTCCACACAGATACGCAGTATTTT.